This T cell receptor (beta chain) was profiled in a study of cytomegalovirus exposure and HLA in healthy donors. Broader study findings: As was reported, the classifier diagnosed cytomegalovirus status with high specificity and sensitivity. According to a subsequent analysis, TCR clusters from the first cohort were inclined to appear together in the 130 or so validation repertoires. The CMV antigen specificity of three CMV-associated chains was confirmed through in vitro analysis. Most observed TCR sequences were rare, whereas some public TCRs were detected in many donors.

This clone was seen a single time. No antigen is known for it. CDR1 is SNHLY, CDR2 FYNNEI, per germline. Trimming at V came to 4 bases and at J to 8 bases, leaving 8 bases not matched to a gene. This CDR3 contains 14 residues. The repertoire was sequenced with immunoSEQ multiplex PCR; TCRdb's copy has only in-frame clones and lacks some. The sample has around 240,000 clones, 90% seen once. The sample taken for sequencing was PBMCs. This sequence joins TRBV2 and TRBJ1-2; 9 bases are a match to TRBD1. The TCR originated in a woman aged 18-29 years in good health and CMV-seronegative. The CDR3 is CASSAYGTGYGYTF. CDR3 DNA sequence: TGTGCCAGCAGTGCATATGGGACAGGGTACGGCTACACCTTC.